The following is a TCR beta chain sequence with its context. The data were taken from a study of blood T cell repertoires in COVID-19. TCRdb keeps only in-frame clones here, not all; method: immunoSEQ multiplex PCR. In the table there are approximately 60,000 clones, roughly 76% of which are singletons. The material sequenced was peripheral blood. The clonotype comes from a man between 45 and 60 years old with active or convalescent COVID-19.

The CDR3 DNA follows: TGTGCCAGTATTAGGAGGGCAGGGTCCTATCCAGCCGGGGAGCTGTTTTTT. This sequence encodes CASIRRAGSYPAGELFF. This chain joins TRBV19 and TRBJ2-2, with D perhaps matching TRBD2 (6 bases). Germline assignment: CDR1 LNHDA and CDR2 SQIVND (reference sequence). Deletions cut 7 bases from V and 6 bases from J, with 24 bases between. The CDR3 extends over 17 amino acids. The full variable domain, completed using reference TRBV19 and TRBJ2-2, is DGGITQSPKYLFRKEGQNVTLSCEQNLNHDAMYWYRQDPGQGLRLIYYSQIVNDFQKGDIAEGYSVSREKKESFPLTVTSAQKNPTAFYLCASIRRAGSYPAGELFFGEGSRLTVL.